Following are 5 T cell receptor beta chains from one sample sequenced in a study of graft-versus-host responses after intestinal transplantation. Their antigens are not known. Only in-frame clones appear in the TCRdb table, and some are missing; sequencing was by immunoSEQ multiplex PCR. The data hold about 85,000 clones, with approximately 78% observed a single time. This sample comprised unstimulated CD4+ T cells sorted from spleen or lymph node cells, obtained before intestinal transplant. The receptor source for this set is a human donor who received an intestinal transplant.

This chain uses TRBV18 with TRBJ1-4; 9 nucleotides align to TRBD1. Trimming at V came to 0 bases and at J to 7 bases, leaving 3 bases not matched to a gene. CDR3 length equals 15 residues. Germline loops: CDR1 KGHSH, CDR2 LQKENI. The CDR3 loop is CASSPPGQGGEKLFF. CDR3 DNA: TGTGCCAGCTCACCACCGGGACAGGGTGGTGAAAAACTGTTTTTT.

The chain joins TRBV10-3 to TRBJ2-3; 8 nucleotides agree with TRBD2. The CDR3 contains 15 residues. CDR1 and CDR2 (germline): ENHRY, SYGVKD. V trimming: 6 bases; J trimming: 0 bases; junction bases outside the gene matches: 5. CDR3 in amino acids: CAISRAGASTDTQYF. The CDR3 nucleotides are TGTGCCATCAGCCGAGCGGGGGCTAGCACAGATACGCAGTATTTT.

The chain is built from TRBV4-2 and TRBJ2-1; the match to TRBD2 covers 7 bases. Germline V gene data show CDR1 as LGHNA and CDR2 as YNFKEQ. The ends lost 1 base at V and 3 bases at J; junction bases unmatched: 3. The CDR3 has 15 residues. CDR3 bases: TGTGCCAGCAGCCAAGTTGCGGGAGTCTACAATGAGCAGTTCTTC. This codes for CASSQVAGVYNEQFF.

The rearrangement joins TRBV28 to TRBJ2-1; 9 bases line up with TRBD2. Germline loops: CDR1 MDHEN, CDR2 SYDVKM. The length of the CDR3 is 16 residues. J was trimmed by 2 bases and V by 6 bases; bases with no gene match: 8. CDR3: CASRSTGTSTYNEQFF. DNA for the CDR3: TGTGCCAGCAGATCCACCGGGACTAGCACCTACAATGAGCAGTTCTTC.

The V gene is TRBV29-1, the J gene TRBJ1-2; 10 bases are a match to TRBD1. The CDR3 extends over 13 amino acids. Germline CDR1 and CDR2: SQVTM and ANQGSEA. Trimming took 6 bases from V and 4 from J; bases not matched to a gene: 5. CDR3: CSVRTGGIYGYTF. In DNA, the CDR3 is TGCAGCGTCCGGACAGGGGGAATCTATGGCTACACCTTC. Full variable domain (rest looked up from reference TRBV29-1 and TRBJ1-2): SAVISQKPSRDICQRGTSLTIQCQVDSQVTMMFWYRQQPGQSLTLIATANQGSEATYESGFVIDKFPISRPNLTFSTLTVSNMSPEDSSIYLCSVRTGGIYGYTFGSGTRLTVV.